This TCR beta chain is drawn from a study of cytomegalovirus exposure and HLA in healthy donors. Study-level points and caveats: HLA alleles were associated with some 17,000 TCR beta sequences in a later analysis at 0.05 false discovery rate.

This clone occurred a few times. Its antigen is currently unknown. The junction does not match germline at one end; this may be a read error. This PCR relied on a set of 60 Vbeta primers and 13 Jbeta primers. The data were produced by immunoSEQ multiplex PCR, yet TCRdb's version contains in-frame clones alone and is incomplete. The sample has roughly 130,000 clones, around 8.5% seen once. The germline V gene has CDR1 LGHNA and CDR2 YNFKEQ. The CDR3 length is 17 residues. The sample consisted of PBMCs. The chain recombines TRBV4-2 with TRBJ2-5; D is possibly TRBD2 (6 bases). This TCR derives from a man aged 40-50 years in good health and CMV-seronegative. The CDR3 DNA reads as TGTGCCAGCGGCCAAGATTGGAAGACGGGGGACGATAAGACCCAGTACTTC. Translating it yields CASGQDWKTGDDKTQYF.